This T cell receptor (beta chain) is drawn from a study of CD8 T cells in ankylosing spondylitis. In regard to this clonotype: Its antigen remains unknown.

Findings and limits, study-wide: A TCR beta motif of seven or eight highly homologous variants appeared characteristic of ankylosing spondylitis blood.

TCRdb independently ran MiXCR on the 5' RACE reads; one entry per CDR3 protein. The sample has under 950,000 distinct CDR3 sequences, 19% seen once. Trimming removed 9 bases from V and 2 bases from J, with 13 bases in between. In germline, CDR1 is WSHSY, CDR2 SAAADI. The CDR3 spans 13 residues. This chain links TRBV10-2 with TRBJ1-2, with D unclear. The source material was blood, either unsorted or a sorted T cell fraction (not recorded which). This TCR came from a male donor with ankylosing spondylitis. As DNA, the CDR3 is TGCGCCAGTGCCATAAGGCTCAACTATGGCTACACCTTC. Translation: CASAIRLNYGYTF.